Included here is one TCR beta chain sequence, with context. Its antigen is unidentified. The sample belongs to a study of T cell responses to AZD1222 COVID-19 vaccine. Some clones are missing from TCRdb's copy, which holds only in-frame ones; the method was immunoSEQ multiplex PCR. This repertoire shows about 200,000 clones, under 95% found once; its top ten account for approximately 1%. The CDR3 totals 16 residues. Trimming shortened V by 0 bases and J by 0 bases, and 9 bases separated the two germline ends. The germline gives CDR1 MNHEY, CDR2 SVGEGT. Study outcomes and limitations: With dominance at 160-218 and 743-854, vaccine-associated CD4 TCRs spanned spike.

This chain joins TRBV6-2 or TRBV6-3 and TRBJ1-3; D remains unclear. The receptor was derived from an adult who received the AZD1222 COVID-19 vaccine. The sequenced sample was peripheral blood, obtained 28 days after the second AZD1222 dose. CDR3 coding DNA: TGTGCCAGCAGTTACTCGACGTTGCTCTCTGGAAACACCATATATTTT. Encoded protein: CASSYSTLLSGNTIYF.